Listed below are T cell receptor beta chains from one sample, sequenced in a study of blood T cell repertoires in COVID-19. Assay: immunoSEQ multiplex PCR; the TCRdb copy retains only in-frame clones and omits some. The profile shows 200,000 to 250,000 clones, around 86% of them singletons. The sequencing input was PBMCs or T cells enriched from blood (not recorded which). The receptors derive from a woman aged 50 to 60 with acute COVID-19. The CDR3 runs from the conserved cysteine through the conserved F or W. D genes are given only for firm matches. Not all rows give a size; the values are once, few, many and, for expanded clones, a class.

d_call j_call cdr3_length v_call clone_size cdr3_aa cdr3_nt
. TRBJ2-1 14 TRBV18 . CASSPPTSYNEQFF TGTGCCAGCTCACCACCCACATCTTACAATGAGCAGTTCTTC
. TRBJ2-5 14 TRBV5-4 . CASTQGGFQETQYF TGTGCCAGCACGCAGGGGGGATTCCAAGAGACCCAGTACTTC
TRBD1 TRBJ2-3 17 TRBV19 once CASIEETGTGATDTQYF TGTGCCAGTATCGAAGAGACCGGGACAGGGGCCACAGATACGCAGTATTTT
TRBD1 TRBJ1-5 16 TRBV27 . CASRRQGAYGNQPQHF TGTGCCAGCAGGCGACAGGGGGCGTACGGCAATCAGCCCCAGCATTTT
TRBD2 TRBJ2-7 15 TRBV28 . CASSPGGAGAYEQYF TGTGCCAGCAGCCCCGGGGGGGCAGGGGCCTACGAGCAGTACTTC
. TRBJ2-1 12 TRBV29-1 few CSVGRLGNEQFF TGCAGCGTTGGGAGACTGGGCAATGAGCAGTTCTTC
. TRBJ1-5 12 TRBV29-1 . CSVVSGTEPQHF TGCAGCGTTGTAAGTGGTACGGAGCCCCAGCATTTT
. TRBJ1-5 15 TRBV21-1 few CASSKPIQVNQPQHF TGTGCCAGCAGCAAACCCATACAGGTAAATCAGCCCCAGCATTTT
TRBD2 TRBJ2-3 15 TRBV5-1 . CASRNGGGATDTQYF TGCGCCAGCAGAAATGGCGGGGGGGCAACAGATACGCAGTATTTT
. TRBJ2-7 11 TRBV20-1 . CSALDYYEQYF TGCAGTGCTCTAGATTACTACGAGCAGTACTTC